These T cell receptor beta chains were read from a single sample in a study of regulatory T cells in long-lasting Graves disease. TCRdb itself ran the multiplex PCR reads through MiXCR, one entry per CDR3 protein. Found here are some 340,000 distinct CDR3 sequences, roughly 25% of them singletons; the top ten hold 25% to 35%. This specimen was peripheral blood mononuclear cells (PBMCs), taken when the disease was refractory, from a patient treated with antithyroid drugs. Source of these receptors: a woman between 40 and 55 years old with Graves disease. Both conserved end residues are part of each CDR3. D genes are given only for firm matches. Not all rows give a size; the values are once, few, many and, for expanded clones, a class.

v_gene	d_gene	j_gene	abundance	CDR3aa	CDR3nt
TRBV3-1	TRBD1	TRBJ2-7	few	CASRDRGSYEQYF	TGTGCCAGCAGGGACAGGGGCTCCTACGAGCAGTACTTC
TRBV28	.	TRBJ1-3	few	CASSSHPGQEVAGNTIYF	TGTGCCAGCAGTTCTCACCCGGGCCAGGAGGTTGCTGGAAACACCATATATTTT
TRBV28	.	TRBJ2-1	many	CASKQRAALNEQFF	TGTGCCAGCAAACAACGGGCGGCCCTCAATGAGCAGTTCTTC
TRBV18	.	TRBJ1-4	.	CASSPAGNRRNEKLFF	TGTGCCAGCTCACCAGCGGGAAATAGGCGGAATGAAAAACTGTTTTTT
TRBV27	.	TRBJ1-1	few	CASSLAVQGEAFF	TGTGCCAGCAGCTTAGCCGTCCAGGGCGAAGCTTTCTTT
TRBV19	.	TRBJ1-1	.	CASSIGHRTEAFF	TGTGCCAGTAGTATCGGACATAGGACTGAAGCTTTCTTT
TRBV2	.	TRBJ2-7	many	CASTQAAFNYEQYF	TGTGCCAGCACACAGGCCGCCTTCAATTACGAGCAGTACTTC
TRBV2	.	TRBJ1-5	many	CASSEIPTGQPQHF	TGTGCCAGCAGTGAAATCCCCACAGGACAGCCCCAGCATTTT
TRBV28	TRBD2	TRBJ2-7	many	CASSLSPSGRYEQYF	TGTGCCAGCAGTTTATCACCTAGCGGCCGCTACGAGCAGTACTTC
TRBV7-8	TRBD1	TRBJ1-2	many	CASSPNGGQGYGYTF	TGTGCCAGCAGCCCCAACGGGGGACAGGGGTATGGCTACACCTTC
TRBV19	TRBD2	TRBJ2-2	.	CASSNSPLADGELFF	TGTGCCAGTAGTAACTCACCCCTAGCGGACGGGGAGCTGTTTTTT
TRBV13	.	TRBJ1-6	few	CASSFLSSPLHF	TGTGCCAGCAGCTTTTTGAGTTCACCCCTCCACTTT
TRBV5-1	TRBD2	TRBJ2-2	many	CASSSWASGRTGELFF	TGCGCCAGCAGCTCCTGGGCTAGCGGTCGGACCGGGGAGCTGTTTTTT
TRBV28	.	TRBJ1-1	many	CASGSPGINTEAFF	TGTGCCAGCGGGTCCCCGGGAATTAACACTGAAGCTTTCTTT
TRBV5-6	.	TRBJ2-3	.	CASQDGGPSTDTQYF	TGTGCCAGCCAGGACGGGGGACCTAGCACAGATACGCAGTATTTT
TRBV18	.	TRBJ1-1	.	CASSPQGVGTEAFF	TGTGCCAGCTCACCACAGGGTGTGGGCACTGAAGCCTTCTTT
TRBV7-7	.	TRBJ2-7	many	CASSPGLSYEQYF	TGTGCTAGCAGCCCGGGACTTTCCTACGAGCAGTACTTC
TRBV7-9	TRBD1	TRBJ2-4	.	CASSLVTAQGYLAKNIQYF	TGTGCCAGCAGCTTAGTCACGGCACAGGGGTATCTAGCCAAAAACATTCAGTACTTC
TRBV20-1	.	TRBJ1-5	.	CSAPSVNTGNQPQHF	TGCAGTGCTCCCTCAGTAAACACTGGCAATCAGCCCCAGCATTTT
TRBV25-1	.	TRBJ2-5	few	CASTGHQETQYF	TGTGCCAGTACGGGACACCAAGAGACCCAGTACTTC
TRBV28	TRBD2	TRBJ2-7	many	CASSLTAGERSYEQYF	TGTGCCAGCAGTTTAACGGCGGGAGAGAGATCCTACGAGCAGTACTTC
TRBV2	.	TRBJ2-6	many	CASTRVGGLGANVLTF	TGTGCCAGCACGAGGGTCGGGGGGCTCGGGGCCAACGTCCTGACTTTC
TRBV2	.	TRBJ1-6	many	CATHKGVNSPLHF	TGTGCCACCCACAAAGGGGTTAATTCACCCCTCCACTTT
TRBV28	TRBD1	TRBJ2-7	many	CASRTGSYEQYF	TGTGCCAGCAGGACAGGGTCCTACGAGCAGTACTTC
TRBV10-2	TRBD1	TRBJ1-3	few	CASTTGGTGNTIYF	TGCGCCAGCACTACAGGGGGAACTGGAAACACCATATATTTT
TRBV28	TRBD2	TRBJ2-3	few	CASSGLAGGPGGTDTQYF	TGTGCCAGCAGTGGGCTAGCGGGAGGGCCAGGGGGCACAGATACGCAGTATTTT
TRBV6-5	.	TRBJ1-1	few	CASSYSTWGRGRTEAFF	TGTGCCAGCAGTTACTCGACATGGGGCAGGGGAAGAACTGAAGCTTTCTTT
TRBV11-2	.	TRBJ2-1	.	CASSPTSTGNEQFF	TGTGCCAGCAGCCCCACCTCGACCGGCAATGAGCAGTTCTTC
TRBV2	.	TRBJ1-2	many	CASSREGPFRGYTF	TGTGCCAGCAGCCGGGAAGGCCCCTTTCGTGGCTACACCTTC